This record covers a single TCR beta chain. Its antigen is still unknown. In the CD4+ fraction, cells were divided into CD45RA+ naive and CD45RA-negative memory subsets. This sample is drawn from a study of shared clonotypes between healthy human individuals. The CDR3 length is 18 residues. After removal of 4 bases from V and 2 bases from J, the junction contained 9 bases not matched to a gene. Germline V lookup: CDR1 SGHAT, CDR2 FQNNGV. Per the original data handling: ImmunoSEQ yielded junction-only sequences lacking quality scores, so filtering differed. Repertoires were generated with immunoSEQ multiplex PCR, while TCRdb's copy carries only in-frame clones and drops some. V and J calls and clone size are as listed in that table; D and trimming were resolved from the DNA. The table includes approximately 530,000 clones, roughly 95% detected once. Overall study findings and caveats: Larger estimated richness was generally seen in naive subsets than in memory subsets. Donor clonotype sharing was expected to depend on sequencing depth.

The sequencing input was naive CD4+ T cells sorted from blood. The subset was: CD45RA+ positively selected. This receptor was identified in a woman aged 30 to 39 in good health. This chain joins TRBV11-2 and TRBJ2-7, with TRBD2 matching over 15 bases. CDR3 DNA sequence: TGTGCCAGCAGCTCCCACGCCCGGACTAGCGGGAGGGCCTACGAGCAGTACTTC. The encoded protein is CASSSHARTSGRAYEQYF.